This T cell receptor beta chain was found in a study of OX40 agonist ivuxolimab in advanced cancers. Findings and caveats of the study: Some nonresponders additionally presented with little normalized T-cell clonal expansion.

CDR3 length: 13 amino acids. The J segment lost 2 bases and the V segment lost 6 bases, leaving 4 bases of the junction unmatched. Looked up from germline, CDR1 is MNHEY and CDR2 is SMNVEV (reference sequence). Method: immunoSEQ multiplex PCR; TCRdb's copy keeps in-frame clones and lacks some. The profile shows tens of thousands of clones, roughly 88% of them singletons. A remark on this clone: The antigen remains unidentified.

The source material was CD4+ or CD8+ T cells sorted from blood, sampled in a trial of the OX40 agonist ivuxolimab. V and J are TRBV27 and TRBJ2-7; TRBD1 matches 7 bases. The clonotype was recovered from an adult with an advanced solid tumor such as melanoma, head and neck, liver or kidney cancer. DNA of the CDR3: TGTGCCAGCAGCCGGACAGGACCCTACGAGCAGTACTTC. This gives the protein CASSRTGPYEQYF.